The source of this TCR beta chain is a study of tumor-infiltrating lymphocytes in oesophageal squamous cell carcinoma. TCRdb processed the PCR reads anew with MiXCR; each CDR3 protein has one entry. The sample lists around 21,000 distinct CDR3 sequences, just over 40% occurring once. CDR3 length: 15 amino acids. Concerning this clonotype itself: The CDR3 end shows no conserved phenylalanine or tryptophan, and so a read error is likely.

The TCR was taken from a male donor with esophageal squamous cell carcinoma. This sequence joins TRBV12-3 or TRBV12-4 and TRBJ1-5, with D unclear. The source material was normal esophageal tissue next to the tumor. In DNA, the CDR3 is TGTGCCAGCAGTTTAGCGGGCCAGAGCAATCAGCACCAGCATTAT. Residues: CASSLAGQSNQHQHY.